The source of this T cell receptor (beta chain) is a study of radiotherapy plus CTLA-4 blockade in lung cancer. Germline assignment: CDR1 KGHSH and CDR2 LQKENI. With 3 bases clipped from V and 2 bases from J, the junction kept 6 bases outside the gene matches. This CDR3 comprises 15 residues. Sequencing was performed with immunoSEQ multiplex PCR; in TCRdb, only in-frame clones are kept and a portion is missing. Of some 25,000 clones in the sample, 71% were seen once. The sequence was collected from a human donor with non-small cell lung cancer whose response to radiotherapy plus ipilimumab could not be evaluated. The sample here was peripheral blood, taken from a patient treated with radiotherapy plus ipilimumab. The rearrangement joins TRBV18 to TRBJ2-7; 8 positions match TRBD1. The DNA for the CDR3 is TGTGCCAGCTCACCCCCGGCAGGGGGCCCCTACGAGCAGTACTTC. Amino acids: CASSPPAGGPYEQYF.